This entry features one TCR beta chain sequence. Germline CDR1 reads SGHDT; CDR2 reads YYEEEE. V shed 0 bases and J shed 11 bases, with 21 bases lying between them. The CDR3 loop spans 17 amino acids. The data are from a study of blood T cell repertoires in COVID-19. Background on the study: Samples came from the United States, Italy and Spain, spanning acute and convalescent COVID-19.

Per the original methods: Amplifying reference gene primers gave estimates of nucleated cell counts. Libraries were prepared by immunoSEQ multiplex PCR; TCRdb keeps only in-frame clonotypes and omits some of them. V and J calls and clone size follow that table, whereas D and trimming were derived from the DNA. The sample has 210,000 or so clones, around 80% seen once. The sample was peripheral blood. This clonotype was obtained from a woman older than 75 with active or convalescent COVID-19. This chain joins TRBV5-6 and TRBJ1-6, with D possibly matching TRBD1 (6 bases). CDR3 sequence: CASSLVRGGRLTAPLHF. CDR3 coding DNA: TGTGCCAGCAGCTTGGTCAGGGGCGGGCGTCTGACCGCACCCCTCCACTTT.